Listed below are T cell receptor beta chains from one sample, sequenced in a study of T-cell memory formation after mild COVID-19. Each CDR3 protein is one row after TCRdb ran MiXCR on the 5' RACE reads. The sample carries around 150,000 distinct CDR3 sequences, about 15% recorded once. The specimen was PBMCs or a T cell subset sorted from them (not recorded which). These TCRs come from an adult woman who had mild COVID-19 (a few samples of this study predate the infection). Cell type and time point are not known. Each CDR3 is given with its conserved first and last residue. A D gene is named only where the DNA matches it firmly. The size of a clone is reported for some rows only, either as once, few or many, or as a class for expanded clones.

d_gene	abundance	v_gene	j_gene	CDR3nt	CDR3aa
-	few	TRBV6-5	TRBJ2-2	TGTGCCAGCAGCCAAGGCGGACTTATGAACACCGGGGAGCTGTTTTTT	CASSQGGLMNTGELFF
-	few	TRBV5-1	TRBJ2-1	TGCGCCAGCAGCAGACCCTACAATGAGCAGTTCTTC	CASSRPYNEQFF
-	few	TRBV5-1	TRBJ2-1	TGCGCCAGCAGCTTGGAAAACGGACACCCGATGTACAATGAGCAGTTCTTC	CASSLENGHPMYNEQFF
TRBD2	-	TRBV7-8	TRBJ2-1	TGTGCCAGCAGTCAACGGTGGGGGGGTAATGAGCAGTTCTTC	CASSQRWGGNEQFF
TRBD2	many	TRBV6-6	TRBJ2-5	TGTGCCAGCAGTTACGCCGGGACTAATCAAGAGACCCAGTACTTC	CASSYAGTNQETQYF
TRBD2	-	TRBV13	TRBJ2-1	TGTGCCAGCAGCTTAGACGGAGCGGGGGGGCCTGAGCAGTTCTTC	CASSLDGAGGPEQFF
-	few	TRBV7-6	TRBJ2-1	TGTGCCAGCAGCTTTTTAATCGGTCGGACCAGGGACAATGAGCAGTTCTTC	CASSFLIGRTRDNEQFF
-	few	TRBV7-3	TRBJ2-1	TGTGCCAGCAGCTTAGCCCACGGGATATTCAATGAGCAGTTCTTC	CASSLAHGIFNEQFF
-	-	TRBV12-3/TRBV12-4	TRBJ1-5	TGTGCCAGCAGTTTAAGGCCAGGATCCATCTTTCAGCCCCAGCATTTT	CASSLRPGSIFQPQHF
-	-	TRBV12-3/TRBV12-4	TRBJ1-4	TGTGCCAGCAGTGCCACCGCGCTACTGTTTTTT	CASSATALLFF
-	-	TRBV12-3/TRBV12-4	TRBJ2-5	TGTGCCAGCAGTCCGGGACTCACGATAATGGCCCAGTACTTC	CASSPGLTIMAQYF
-	few	TRBV2	TRBJ2-7	TGTGCCAGCAGGGGCGAGACATACGAGCAGTACTTC	CASRGETYEQYF
-	few	TRBV12-3/TRBV12-4	TRBJ1-4	TGTGCCAGCAGTTTAGGGTGGGGACAAGGAGAAAAACTGTTTTTT	CASSLGWGQGEKLFF
TRBD1	-	TRBV5-1	TRBJ2-1	TGCGCCAGCAAAATCCGCCTTCCCGGGACAGGGATCAACAATGAGCAGTTCTTC	CASKIRLPGTGINNEQFF
-	many	TRBV7-3	TRBJ1-5	TGTGCCAGCAGCCTAACAGCAGTCGAGCCCCAGCATTTT	CASSLTAVEPQHF
TRBD2	few	TRBV7-9	TRBJ2-2	TGTGCCAGCAGCCTCGGGCACCGAGGACTAGCGGGAATGAACACCGGGGAGCTGTTTTTT	CASSLGHRGLAGMNTGELFF
-	-	TRBV28	TRBJ2-7	TGTGCCAGCAGTTTAAAACCTCCTCCATCCCCCTACGAGCAGTACTTC	CASSLKPPPSPYEQYF
-	few	TRBV21-1	TRBJ2-1	TGTGCCAGCAGCAACCCCGGACAGAACAACAATGAGCAGTTCTTC	CASSNPGQNNNEQFF
TRBD1	once	TRBV29-1	TRBJ1-1	TGCAGCGTCGGGAGAGGGGGCGTGACTGAAGCTTTCTTT	CSVGRGGVTEAFF
TRBD2	few	TRBV7-3	TRBJ2-1	TGTGCCAGCAGCTCCCGTAGACTAGCGGGGGCCAATGAGCAGTTCTTC	CASSSRRLAGANEQFF
TRBD2	-	TRBV16	TRBJ2-1	TGTGCCAGCAGCCAATTGGCTAGCGGGAGGAGTAATGAGCAGTTCTTC	CASSQLASGRSNEQFF
TRBD1	-	TRBV24-1	TRBJ2-5	TGTGCCACCAGTGATTCGACCAGGGGGTCCGGAGAGACCCAGTACTTC	CATSDSTRGSGETQYF
-	-	TRBV25-1	TRBJ1-2	TGTGCCAGCAGTGATGCCTCGGACAAGCTCTATGGCTACACCTTC	CASSDASDKLYGYTF
TRBD1	few	TRBV12-3/TRBV12-4	TRBJ1-2	TGTGCCAGCAGTTCGGACAGGGACTATGGCTACACCTTC	CASSSDRDYGYTF
TRBD2	-	TRBV7-9	TRBJ2-1	TGTGCCAGCAGCCCTAACCGAGGACTAGCCCGTTTGGATGAGCAGTTCTTC	CASSPNRGLARLDEQFF
TRBD2	few	TRBV29-1	TRBJ2-6	TGCAGCGCTCAGGCGACTAGCGGGGCCCAAGGGGCCAACGTCCTGACTTTC	CSAQATSGAQGANVLTF
TRBD1	-	TRBV7-9	TRBJ2-7	TGTGCCAGCAGCACCGGGACAGGGCATTACGAGCAGTACTTC	CASSTGTGHYEQYF